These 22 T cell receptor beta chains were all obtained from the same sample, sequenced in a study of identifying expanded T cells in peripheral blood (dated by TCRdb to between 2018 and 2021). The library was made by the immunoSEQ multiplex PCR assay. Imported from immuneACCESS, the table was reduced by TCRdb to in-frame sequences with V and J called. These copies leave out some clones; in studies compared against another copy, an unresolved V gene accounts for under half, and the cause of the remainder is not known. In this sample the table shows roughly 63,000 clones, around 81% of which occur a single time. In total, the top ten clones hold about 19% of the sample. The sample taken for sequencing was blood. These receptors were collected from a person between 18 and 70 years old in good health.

The CDR3 sequence: CASSRRENTEAFF. In nucleotides, the CDR3 is TGTGCCAGCTCACGACGAGAGAACACTGAAGCTTTCTTT. The genes are TRBV18 and TRBJ1-1; D gene unclear. V was shortened by 4 bases and J by 1 base, with 7 bases between the two germline ends. CDR1 and CDR2 (germline): KGHSH, LQKENI. The length of the CDR3 is 13 residues.

The CDR3 nucleotides are TGTGCCAGCAGCTTATCACGGGGAATAATGTACAATGAGCAGTTCTTC. Its translation: CASSLSRGIMYNEQFF. This chain uses TRBV11-2 with TRBJ2-1; D may be TRBD2 (5 bases). The CDR3 loop spans 16 amino acids. Germline loops: CDR1 SGHAT, CDR2 FQNNGV. Between the trimmed V and J ends, which lost 2 bases and 4 bases, there was a span of 15 bases.

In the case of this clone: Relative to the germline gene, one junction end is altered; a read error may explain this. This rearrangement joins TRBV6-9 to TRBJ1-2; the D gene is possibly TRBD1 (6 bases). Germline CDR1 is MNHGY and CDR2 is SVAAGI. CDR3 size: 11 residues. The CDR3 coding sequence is TGTGCCAGCAGTATTCCGTGGACAGACAGATTC. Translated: CASSIPWTDRF.

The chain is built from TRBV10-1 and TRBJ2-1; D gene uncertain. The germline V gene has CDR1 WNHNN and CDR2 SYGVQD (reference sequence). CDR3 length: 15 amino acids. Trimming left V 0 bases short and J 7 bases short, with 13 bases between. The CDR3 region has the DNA TGCGCCAGCAGTGAGTCGGTGGGCGGCCGGAATGAGCAGTTCTTC. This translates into CASSESVGGRNEQFF.

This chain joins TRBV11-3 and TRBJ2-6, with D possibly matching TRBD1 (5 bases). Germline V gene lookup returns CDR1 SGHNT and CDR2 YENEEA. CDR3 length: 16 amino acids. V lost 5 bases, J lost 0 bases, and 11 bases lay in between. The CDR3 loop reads CASSPQGVSGANVLTF. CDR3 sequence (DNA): TGTGCCAGCAGCCCCCAAGGGGTCTCTGGGGCCAACGTCCTGACTTTC.

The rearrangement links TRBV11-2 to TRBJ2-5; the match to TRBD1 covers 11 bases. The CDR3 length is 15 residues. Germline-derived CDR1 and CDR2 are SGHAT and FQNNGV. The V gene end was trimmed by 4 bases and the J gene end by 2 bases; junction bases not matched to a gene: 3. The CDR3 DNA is TGTGCCAGCAGCTGGGGGGACAGGGGGCAAGAGACCCAGTACTTC. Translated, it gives CASSWGDRGQETQYF.

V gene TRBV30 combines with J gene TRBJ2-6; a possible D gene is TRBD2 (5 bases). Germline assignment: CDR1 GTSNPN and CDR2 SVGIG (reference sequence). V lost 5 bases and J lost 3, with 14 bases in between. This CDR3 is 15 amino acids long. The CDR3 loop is CAWERRRSGANVLTF. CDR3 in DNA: TGTGCCTGGGAACGCAGGAGGAGTGGGGCCAACGTCCTGACTTTC.

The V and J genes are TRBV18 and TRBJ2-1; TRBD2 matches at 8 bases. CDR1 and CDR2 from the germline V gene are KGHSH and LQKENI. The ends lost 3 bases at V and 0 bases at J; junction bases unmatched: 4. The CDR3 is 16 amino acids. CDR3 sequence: CASSPLSGSSYNEQFF. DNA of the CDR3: TGTGCCAGCTCACCTCTCAGCGGGAGCTCCTACAATGAGCAGTTCTTC.

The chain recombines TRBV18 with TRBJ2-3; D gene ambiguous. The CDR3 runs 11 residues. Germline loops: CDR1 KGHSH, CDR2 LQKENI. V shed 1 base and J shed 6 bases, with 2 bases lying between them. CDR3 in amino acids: CASSPRDTQYF. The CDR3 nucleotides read TGTGCCAGCTCACCACGCGATACGCAGTATTTT.

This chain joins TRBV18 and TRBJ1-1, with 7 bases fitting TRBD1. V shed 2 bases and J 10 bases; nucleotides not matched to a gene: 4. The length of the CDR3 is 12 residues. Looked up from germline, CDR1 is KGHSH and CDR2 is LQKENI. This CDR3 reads CASSPDRVGAFF. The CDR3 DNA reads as TGTGCCAGCTCACCAGACAGGGTGGGAGCTTTCTTT.

The CDR3 nucleotides read TGCAGCGTCCCCTTTGGGGGAGGGTACACAGATACGCAGTATTTT. This translates into CSVPFGGGYTDTQYF. The V and J genes are TRBV29-1 and TRBJ2-3; 7 bases are shared with TRBD2. V was pared by 6 bases and J by 2 bases, with 11 bases of the junction left unmatched. The length of the CDR3 is 15 residues. Germline CDR1 SQVTM, CDR2 ANQGSEA.

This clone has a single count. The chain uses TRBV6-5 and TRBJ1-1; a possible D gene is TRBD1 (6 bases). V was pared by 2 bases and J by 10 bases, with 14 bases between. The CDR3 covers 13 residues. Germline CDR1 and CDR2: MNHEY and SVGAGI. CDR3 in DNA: TGTGCCAGCAGTTACACGACGGGACACCCAGCTTTCTTT. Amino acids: CASSYTTGHPAFF.

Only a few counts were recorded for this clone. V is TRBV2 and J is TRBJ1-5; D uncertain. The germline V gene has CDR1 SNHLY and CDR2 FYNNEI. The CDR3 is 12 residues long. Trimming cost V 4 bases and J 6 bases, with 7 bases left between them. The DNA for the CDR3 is TGTGCCAGCAGTGCTTGGGGTCAGCCCCAGCATTTT. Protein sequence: CASSAWGQPQHF.

The CDR3 region has the DNA TGTGCCAGCAGCTTATTGCCTAATCGGGGTGGCTACACCTTC. This gives the protein CASSLLPNRGGYTF. This rearrangement joins TRBV11-2 to TRBJ1-2; no clear D. The CDR3 contains 14 residues. Germline V lookup: CDR1 SGHAT, CDR2 FQNNGV. Trimming left V 2 bases short and J 7 bases short, with 14 bases between.

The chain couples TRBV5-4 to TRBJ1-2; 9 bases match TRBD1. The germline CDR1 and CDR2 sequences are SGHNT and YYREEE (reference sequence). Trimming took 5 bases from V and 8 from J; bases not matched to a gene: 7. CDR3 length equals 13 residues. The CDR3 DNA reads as TGTGCCAGCAGACCCGGGACAGGGAACGGCTACACCTTC. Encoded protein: CASRPGTGNGYTF.

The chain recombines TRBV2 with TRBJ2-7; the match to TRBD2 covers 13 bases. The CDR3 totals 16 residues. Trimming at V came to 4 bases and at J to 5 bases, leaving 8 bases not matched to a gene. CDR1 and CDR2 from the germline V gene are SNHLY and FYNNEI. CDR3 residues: CASSGTRTSGRNEQYF. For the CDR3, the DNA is TGTGCCAGCAGTGGAACCCGGACTAGCGGGAGAAACGAGCAGTACTTC.

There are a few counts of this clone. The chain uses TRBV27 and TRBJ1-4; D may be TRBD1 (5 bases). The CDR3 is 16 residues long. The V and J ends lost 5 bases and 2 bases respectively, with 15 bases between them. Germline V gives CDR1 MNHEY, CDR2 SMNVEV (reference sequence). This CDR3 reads CASSNGGFGTNEKLFF. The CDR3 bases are TGTGCCAGCAGTAATGGGGGATTTGGGACTAATGAAAAACTGTTTTTT.

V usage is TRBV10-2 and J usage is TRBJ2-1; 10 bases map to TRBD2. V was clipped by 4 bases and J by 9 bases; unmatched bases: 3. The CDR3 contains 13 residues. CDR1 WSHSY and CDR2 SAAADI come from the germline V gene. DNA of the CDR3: TGCGCCAGCAGTGTAAGCGGGAGGGCTGAGCAGTTCTTC. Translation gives CASSVSGRAEQFF.

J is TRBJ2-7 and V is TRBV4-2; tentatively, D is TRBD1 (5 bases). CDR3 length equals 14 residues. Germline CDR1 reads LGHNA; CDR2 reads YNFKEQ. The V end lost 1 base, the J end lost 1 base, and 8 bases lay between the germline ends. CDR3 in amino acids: CASSQAGQSYEQYF. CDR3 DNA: TGTGCCAGCAGCCAAGCAGGGCAATCCTACGAGCAGTACTTC.

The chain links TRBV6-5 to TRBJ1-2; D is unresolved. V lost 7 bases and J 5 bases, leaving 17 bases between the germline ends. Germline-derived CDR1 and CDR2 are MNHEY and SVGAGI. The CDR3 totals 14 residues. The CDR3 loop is CASTESERSYGYTF. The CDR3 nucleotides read TGTGCCAGCACCGAGAGTGAACGTTCATATGGCTACACCTTC.

The CDR3 nucleotides read TGTGCCAGCAGTGGGACAGGTGCTCAGCCCCAGCATTTT. It specifies CASSGTGAQPQHF. J is TRBJ1-5 and V is TRBV2; TRBD1 matches 7 bases. V lost 4 bases and J lost 6; bases outside the gene matches: 3. The CDR3 loop spans 13 amino acids. Germline lookup yields CDR1 SNHLY and CDR2 FYNNEI. Variable domain in full (rest from reference TRBV2 and TRBJ1-5): EPEVTQTPSHQVTQMGQEVILRCVPISNHLYFYWYRQILGQKVEFLVSFYNNEISEKSEIFDDQFSVERPDGSNFTLKIRSTKLEDSAMYFCASSGTGAQPQHFGDGTRLSIL.

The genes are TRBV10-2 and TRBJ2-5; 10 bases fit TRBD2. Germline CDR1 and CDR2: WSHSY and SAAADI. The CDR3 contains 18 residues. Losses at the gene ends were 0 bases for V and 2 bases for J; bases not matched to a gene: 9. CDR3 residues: CASSESRWTSGDQETQYF. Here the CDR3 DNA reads TGCGCCAGCAGTGAGTCGCGATGGACTAGCGGTGATCAAGAGACCCAGTACTTC.